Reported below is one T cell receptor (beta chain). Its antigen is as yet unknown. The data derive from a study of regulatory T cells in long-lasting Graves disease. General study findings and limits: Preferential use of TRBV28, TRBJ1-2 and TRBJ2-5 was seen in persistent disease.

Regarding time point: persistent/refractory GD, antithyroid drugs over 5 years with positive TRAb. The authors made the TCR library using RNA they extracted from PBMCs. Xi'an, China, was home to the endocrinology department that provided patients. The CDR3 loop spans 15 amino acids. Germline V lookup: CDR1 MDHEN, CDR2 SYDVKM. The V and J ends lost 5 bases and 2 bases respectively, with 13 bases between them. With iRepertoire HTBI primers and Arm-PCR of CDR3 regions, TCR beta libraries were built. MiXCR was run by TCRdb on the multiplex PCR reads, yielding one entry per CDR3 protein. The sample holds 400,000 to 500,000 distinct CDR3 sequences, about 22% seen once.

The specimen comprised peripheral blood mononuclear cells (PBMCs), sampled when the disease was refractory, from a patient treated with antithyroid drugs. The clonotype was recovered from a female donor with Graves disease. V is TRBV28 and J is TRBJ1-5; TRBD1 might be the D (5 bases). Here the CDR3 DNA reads TGTGCCAGCAGTATCCCGGCGGGGGGCAATCAGCCCCAGCATTTT. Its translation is CASSIPAGGNQPQHF.